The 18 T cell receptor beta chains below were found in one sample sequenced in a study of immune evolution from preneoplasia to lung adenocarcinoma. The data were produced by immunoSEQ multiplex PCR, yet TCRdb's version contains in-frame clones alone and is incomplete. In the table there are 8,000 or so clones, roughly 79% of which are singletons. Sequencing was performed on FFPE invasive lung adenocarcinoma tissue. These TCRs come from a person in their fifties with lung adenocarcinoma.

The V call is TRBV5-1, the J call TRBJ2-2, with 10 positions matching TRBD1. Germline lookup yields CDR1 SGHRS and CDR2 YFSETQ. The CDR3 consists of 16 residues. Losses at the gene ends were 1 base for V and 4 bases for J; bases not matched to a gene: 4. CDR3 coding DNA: TGCGCCAGCAGCTTGTTCGGGACAGGGGCCACCGGGGAGCTGTTTTTT. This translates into CASSLFGTGATGELFF.

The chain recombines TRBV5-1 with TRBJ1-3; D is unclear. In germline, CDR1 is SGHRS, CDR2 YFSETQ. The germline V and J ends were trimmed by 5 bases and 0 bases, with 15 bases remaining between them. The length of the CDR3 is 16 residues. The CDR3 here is CASRPLDPGSGNTIYF. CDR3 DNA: TGCGCCAGCAGACCTCTGGACCCCGGCTCTGGAAACACCATATATTTT.

CDR3 sequence (DNA): TGTGCCAGCAGCTTGGGACCCGGGGTGGGAGAGACCCAGTACTTC. This codes for CASSLGPGVGETQYF. J is TRBJ2-5 and V is TRBV5-5, with TRBD2 as a possible D gene (5 bases). Germline CDR1 and CDR2: SGHKS and YYEKEE (reference sequence). The V and J ends lost 0 bases and 4 bases respectively, with 13 bases between them. The CDR3 spans 15 residues.

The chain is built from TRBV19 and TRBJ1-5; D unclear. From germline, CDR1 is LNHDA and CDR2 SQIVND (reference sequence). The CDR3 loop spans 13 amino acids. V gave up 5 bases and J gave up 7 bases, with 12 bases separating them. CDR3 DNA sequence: TGTGCCAGTAGTTCACAAGGAGGACAGCCCCAGCATTTT. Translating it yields CASSSQGGQPQHF.

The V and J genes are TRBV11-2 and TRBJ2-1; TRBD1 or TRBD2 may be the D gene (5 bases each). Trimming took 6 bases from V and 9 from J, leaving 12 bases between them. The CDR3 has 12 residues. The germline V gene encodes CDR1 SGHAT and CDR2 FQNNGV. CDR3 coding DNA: TGTGCCAGCAGGTCAGGGAGCAGTGAGCAGTTCTTC. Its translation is CASRSGSSEQFF.

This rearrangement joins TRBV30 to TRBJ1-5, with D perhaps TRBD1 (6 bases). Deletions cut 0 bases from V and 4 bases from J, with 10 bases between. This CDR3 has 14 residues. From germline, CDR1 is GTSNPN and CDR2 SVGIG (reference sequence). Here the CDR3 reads CAWSVRDKNQPQHF. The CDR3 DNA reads TGTGCCTGGAGTGTCCGGGACAAAAATCAGCCCCAGCATTTT.

CDR3 in DNA: TGTGCCAGTATGATAGGACAGGGGAAGTATCAGCCCCAGCATTTT. Its protein is CASMIGQGKYQPQHF. V and J are TRBV19 and TRBJ1-5; 9 nucleotides align to TRBD1. CDR1 and CDR2 from the germline V gene are LNHDA and SQIVND (reference sequence). The CDR3 runs to 15 residues. With 7 bases clipped from V and 5 bases from J, the junction kept 9 bases outside the gene matches.

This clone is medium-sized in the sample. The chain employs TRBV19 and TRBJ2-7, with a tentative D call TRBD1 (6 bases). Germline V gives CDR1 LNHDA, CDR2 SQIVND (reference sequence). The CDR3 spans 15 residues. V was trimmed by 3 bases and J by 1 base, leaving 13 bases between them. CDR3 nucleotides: TGTGCCAGTAGTATCACCGGGACAAGTTCCTACGAGCAGTACTTC. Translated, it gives CASSITGTSSYEQYF.

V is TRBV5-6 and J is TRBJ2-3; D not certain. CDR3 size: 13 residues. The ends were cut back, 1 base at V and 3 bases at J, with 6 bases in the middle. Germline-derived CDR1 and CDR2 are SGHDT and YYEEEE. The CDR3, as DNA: TGTGCCAGCAGCTTGATTGGAACAGATACGCAGTATTTT. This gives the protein CASSLIGTDTQYF.

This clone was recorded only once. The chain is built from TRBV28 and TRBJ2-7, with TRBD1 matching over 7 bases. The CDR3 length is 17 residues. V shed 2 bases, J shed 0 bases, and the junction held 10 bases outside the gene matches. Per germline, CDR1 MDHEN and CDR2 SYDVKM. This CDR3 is CASSLHPGQASSYEQYF. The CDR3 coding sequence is TGTGCCAGCAGTTTACACCCCGGACAGGCGAGCTCCTACGAGCAGTACTTC.

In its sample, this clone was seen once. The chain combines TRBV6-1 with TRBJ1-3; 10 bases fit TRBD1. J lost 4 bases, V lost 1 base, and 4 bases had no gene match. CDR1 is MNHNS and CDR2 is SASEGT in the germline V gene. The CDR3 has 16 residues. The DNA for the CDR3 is TGTGCCAGCAGTGAAGGACCGGGACAGGGGGGAAACACCATATATTTT. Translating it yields CASSEGPGQGGNTIYF.

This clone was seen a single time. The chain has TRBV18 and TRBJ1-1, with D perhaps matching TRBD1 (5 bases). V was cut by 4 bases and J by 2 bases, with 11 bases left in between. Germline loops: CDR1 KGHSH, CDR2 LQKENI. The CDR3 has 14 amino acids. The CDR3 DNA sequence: TGTGCCAGCTCACAAGACGGGGGTAACACTGAAGCTTTCTTT. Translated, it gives CASSQDGGNTEAFF.

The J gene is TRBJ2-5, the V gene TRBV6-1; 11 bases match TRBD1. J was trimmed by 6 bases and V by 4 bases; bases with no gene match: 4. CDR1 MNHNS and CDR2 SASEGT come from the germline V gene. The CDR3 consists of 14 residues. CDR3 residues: CASSADRGRKTQYF. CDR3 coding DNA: TGTGCCAGCAGTGCGGACAGGGGGCGAAAGACCCAGTACTTC.

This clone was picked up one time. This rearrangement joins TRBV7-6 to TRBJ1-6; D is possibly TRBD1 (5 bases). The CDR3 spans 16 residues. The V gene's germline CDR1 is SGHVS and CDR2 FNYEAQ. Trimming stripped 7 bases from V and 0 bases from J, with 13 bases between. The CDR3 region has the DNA TGTGCCAGCACAAGGGGACCGAGCTCCTATAATTCACCCCTCCACTTT. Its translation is CASTRGPSSYNSPLHF.

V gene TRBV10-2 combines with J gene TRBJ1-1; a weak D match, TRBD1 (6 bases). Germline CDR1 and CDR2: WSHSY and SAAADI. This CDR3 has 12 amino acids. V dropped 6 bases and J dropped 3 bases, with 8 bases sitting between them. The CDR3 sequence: CASRPGDTEAFF. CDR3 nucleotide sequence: TGCGCCAGCAGGCCAGGGGACACTGAAGCTTTCTTT.

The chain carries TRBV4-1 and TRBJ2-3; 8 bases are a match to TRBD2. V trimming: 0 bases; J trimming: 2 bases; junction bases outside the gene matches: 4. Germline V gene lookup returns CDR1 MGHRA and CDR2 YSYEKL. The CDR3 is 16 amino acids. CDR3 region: CASSQDHGGATDTQYF. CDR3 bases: TGCGCCAGCAGCCAAGATCACGGGGGGGCCACAGATACGCAGTATTTT.

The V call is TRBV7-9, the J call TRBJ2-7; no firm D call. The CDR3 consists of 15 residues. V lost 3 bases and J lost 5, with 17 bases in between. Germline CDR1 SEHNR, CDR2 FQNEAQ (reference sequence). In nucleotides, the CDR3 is TGTGCCAGCAGCTTCCTTGGAGAAGGTTGGGACGAGCAGTACTTC. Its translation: CASSFLGEGWDEQYF.

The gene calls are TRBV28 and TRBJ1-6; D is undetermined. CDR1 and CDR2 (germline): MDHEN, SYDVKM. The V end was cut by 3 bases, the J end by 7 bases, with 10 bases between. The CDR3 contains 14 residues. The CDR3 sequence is CASSFGQKNSPLHF. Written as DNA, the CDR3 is TGTGCCAGCAGTTTCGGGCAGAAAAATTCACCCCTCCACTTT. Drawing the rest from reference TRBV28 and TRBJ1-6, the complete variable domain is DVKVTQSSRYLVKRTGEKVFLECVQDMDHENMFWYRQDPGLGLRLIYFSYDVKMKEKGDIPEGYSVSREKKERFSLILESASTNQTSMYLCASSFGQKNSPLHFGNGTRLTVT.